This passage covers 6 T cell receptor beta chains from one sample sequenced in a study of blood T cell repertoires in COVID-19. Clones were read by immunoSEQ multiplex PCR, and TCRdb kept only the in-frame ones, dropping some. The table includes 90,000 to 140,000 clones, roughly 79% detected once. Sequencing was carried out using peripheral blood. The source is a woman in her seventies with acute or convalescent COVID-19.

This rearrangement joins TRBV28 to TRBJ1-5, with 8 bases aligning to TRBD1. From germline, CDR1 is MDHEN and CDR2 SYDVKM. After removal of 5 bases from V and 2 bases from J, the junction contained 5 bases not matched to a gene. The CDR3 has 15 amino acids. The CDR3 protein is CASSLSTGGNQPQHF. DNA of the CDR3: TGTGCCAGCAGTCTATCGACAGGGGGCAATCAGCCCCAGCATTTT. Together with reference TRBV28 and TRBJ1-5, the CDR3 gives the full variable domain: DVKVTQSSRYLVKRTGEKVFLECVQDMDHENMFWYRQDPGLGLRLIYFSYDVKMKEKGDIPEGYSVSREKKERFSLILESASTNQTSMYLCASSLSTGGNQPQHFGDGTRLSIL.

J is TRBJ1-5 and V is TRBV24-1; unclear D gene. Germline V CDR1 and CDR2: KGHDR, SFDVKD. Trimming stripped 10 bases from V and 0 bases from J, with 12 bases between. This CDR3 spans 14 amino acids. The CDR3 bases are TGTGCCACAAAGGGCGGGGATAGCAATCAGCCCCAGCATTTT. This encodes CATKGGDSNQPQHF.

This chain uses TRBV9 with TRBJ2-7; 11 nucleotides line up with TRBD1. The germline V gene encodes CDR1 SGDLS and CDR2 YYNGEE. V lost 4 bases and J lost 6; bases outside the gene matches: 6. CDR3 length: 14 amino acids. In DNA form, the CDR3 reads TGTGCCAGCAGCCCCTGGACAGGGGGCTCCGAGCAGTACTTC. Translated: CASSPWTGGSEQYF.

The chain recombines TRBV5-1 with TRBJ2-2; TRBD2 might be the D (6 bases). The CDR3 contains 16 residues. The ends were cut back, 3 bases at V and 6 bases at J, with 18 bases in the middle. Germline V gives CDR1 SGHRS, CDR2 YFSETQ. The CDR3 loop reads CASSSQGREAPGELFF. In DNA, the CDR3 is TGCGCCAGCAGCTCCCAGGGTAGGGAGGCTCCCGGGGAGCTGTTTTTT.

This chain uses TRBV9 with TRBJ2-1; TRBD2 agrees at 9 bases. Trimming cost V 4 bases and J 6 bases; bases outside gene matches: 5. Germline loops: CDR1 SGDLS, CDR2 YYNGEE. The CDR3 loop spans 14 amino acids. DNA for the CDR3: TGTGCCAGCAGCAAGACTAGCGGCCCCAATGAGCAGTTCTTC. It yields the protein CASSKTSGPNEQFF.

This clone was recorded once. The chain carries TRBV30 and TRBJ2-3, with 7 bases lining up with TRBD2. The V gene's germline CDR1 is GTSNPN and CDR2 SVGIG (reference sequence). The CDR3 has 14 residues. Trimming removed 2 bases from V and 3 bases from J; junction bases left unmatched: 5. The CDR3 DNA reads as TGTGCCTGGAGTACGTGGGGGGGGACAGATACGCAGTATTTT. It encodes CAWSTWGGTDTQYF.